The rows below give T cell receptor beta chains drawn from one sample of a study of identical twins. TCRdb re-called the 5' RACE reads with MiXCR, one entry per CDR3 protein. The repertoire holds 410,000 or so distinct CDR3 sequences, with approximately 17% as singletons. The specimen sequenced was naive T cells sorted from blood. These receptor sequences come from a man in his fifties or sixties in good health. CDR3s include the opening cysteine and the closing phenylalanine or tryptophan. D genes are given only for firm matches. Only part of the rows carry a size: once, few, many, or a class if the clone is expanded.

v_gene,len,j_gene,abundance,d_gene,CDR3nt,CDR3aa
TRBV4-3,16,TRBJ2-1,many,NA,TGCGCCAGCAGCCAAGATTGGACTGACAACTACAATGAGCAGTTCTTC,CASSQDWTDNYNEQFF
TRBV6-6,11,TRBJ2-2,NA,NA,TGTGCCAGCTGGGATCCTTGGGAGCTGTTTTTT,CASWDPWELFF
TRBV6-5,19,TRBJ2-6,few,NA,TGTGCCAGCAGTTATATATCGTCCTCAACCCAGCCCGGGGCCAACGTCCTGACTTTC,CASSYISSSTQPGANVLTF
TRBV18,18,TRBJ2-3,NA,TRBD2,TGTGCCAGCTCATCTCGGACCCTACCGGGACTACGCACAGATACGCAGTATTTT,CASSSRTLPGLRTDTQYF
TRBV5-1,15,TRBJ2-3,many,NA,TGCGCCAGCAGCTTGGAAGGGCCGGGCACAGATACGCAGTATTTT,CASSLEGPGTDTQYF
TRBV20-1,14,TRBJ2-5,many,NA,TGCAGTGCTAGAACCCGGACGGCACAAGAGACCCAGTACTTC,CSARTRTAQETQYF
TRBV6-1,14,TRBJ2-4,NA,NA,TGTGCCAGCGGTACCGGGACAGCCAAAAACATTCAGTACTTC,CASGTGTAKNIQYF
TRBV25-1,14,TRBJ2-5,NA,NA,TGTGCCAGCAGTGAAAGGGGGGGGCGGGAGACCCAGTACTTC,CASSERGGRETQYF
TRBV5-6,16,TRBJ2-2,few,TRBD2,TGTGCCAGCAGAGGGACTAGCGGGACCAACACCGGGGAGCTGTTTTTT,CASRGTSGTNTGELFF
TRBV7-2,16,TRBJ2-3,few,TRBD2,TGTGCCAGCAGCTCGTCCGGGACTAGGGGCGCAGATACGCAGTATTTT,CASSSSGTRGADTQYF
TRBV4-3,14,TRBJ1-2,NA,NA,TGCGCCAGCAGCCGAGAGAGGTTGATTTATGGCTACACCTTC,CASSRERLIYGYTF
TRBV29-1,12,TRBJ1-3,few,NA,TGCAGCGTTACAACAGGAGGAAACACCATATATTTT,CSVTTGGNTIYF
TRBV5-1,14,TRBJ2-5,few,NA,TGCGCCAGCAGCTTGGGACCGGGTAAAGAGACCCAGTACTTC,CASSLGPGKETQYF
TRBV28,16,TRBJ2-7,NA,TRBD1,TGTGCCAGCAGTACCCACCGGGACAGGGGTAGTTACGAGCAGTACTTC,CASSTHRDRGSYEQYF
TRBV12-3/TRBV12-4,14,TRBJ2-5,many,NA,TGTGCCAGCAGTCCGACGGGTGGAGGAGGATTCCAGTACTTC,CASSPTGGGGFQYF
TRBV28,12,TRBJ1-2,NA,NA,TGTGCCAGCAGCCAGGGCCCCTTTGGCTACACCTTC,CASSQGPFGYTF
TRBV28,12,TRBJ2-1,many,NA,TGTGCCAGCAGTCTGGATGGCAATGAGCAGTTCTTC,CASSLDGNEQFF
TRBV4-1,14,TRBJ2-3,many,TRBD2,TGCGCCAGCAGCCACCTTGCGGGAGCAGATACGCAGTATTTT,CASSHLAGADTQYF
TRBV7-8,15,TRBJ2-7,few,TRBD2,TGTGCCAGCAGCTTTCGACTAGCGGGAGTACACGAGCAGTACTTC,CASSFRLAGVHEQYF
TRBV10-3,15,TRBJ2-5,NA,TRBD2,TGTGCCACCCTCCCCGGGACTAGCGGGGAAGAGACCCAGTACTTC,CATLPGTSGEETQYF
TRBV15,16,TRBJ2-3,few,TRBD2,TGTGCCACCAGCAGAGCCGTAGCGGGGGTCACAGATACGCAGTATTTT,CATSRAVAGVTDTQYF
TRBV5-6,16,TRBJ2-1,NA,TRBD2,TGTGCCAGCAGCGGAAACGGGGGGGTCTCATACAATGAGCAGTTCTTC,CASSGNGGVSYNEQFF
TRBV20-1,11,TRBJ1-1,few,NA,TGCAGTGCTCCGTGGTGGGCCGAAGCTTTCTTT,CSAPWWAEAFF
TRBV5-6,17,TRBJ2-7,NA,TRBD2,TGTGCCAGCAGCTTGGGGGGACTAGCGGGAGGTCGCTACGAGCAGTACTTC,CASSLGGLAGGRYEQYF
TRBV5-5,14,TRBJ2-7,many,NA,TGTGCCAGCAGCTTGGTTACAGGCTCCTACGAGCAGTACTTC,CASSLVTGSYEQYF
TRBV27,14,TRBJ2-5,NA,NA,TGTGCCAGCAGTTTTAACGGGTACGGAGAGACCCAGTACTTC,CASSFNGYGETQYF
TRBV27,11,TRBJ2-7,NA,NA,TGTGCCAGCAGTTTATCGTGGCCCCTGTACTTC,CASSLSWPLYF
TRBV4-2,15,TRBJ2-2,few,NA,TGTGCCAGCAGCCAAGAAATAGGGAGTAGCGGGGAGCTGTTTTTT,CASSQEIGSSGELFF
TRBV16,16,TRBJ1-2,few,TRBD1,TGTGCCAGCAGCCAATCAGTCAGGACAGGAAACTATGGCTACACCTTC,CASSQSVRTGNYGYTF
TRBV20-1,14,TRBJ1-2,many,NA,TGCAGTGCTAGAGAAACAGGGAGGGTCTATGGCTACACCTTC,CSARETGRVYGYTF
TRBV7-2,14,TRBJ2-1,NA,NA,TGTGCCAGCAGCTTAGGGAGGGGGGCGAGTGAGCAGTTCTTC,CASSLGRGASEQFF
TRBV24-1,16,TRBJ2-3,NA,TRBD2,TGTGCCACCAGTGCCACACTAGCGGGAGGGCGAGATACGCAGTATTTT,CATSATLAGGRDTQYF
TRBV29-1,11,TRBJ1-2,NA,NA,TGCAGCGTTAGGACTCAGTATGGCTACACCTTC,CSVRTQYGYTF
TRBV4-2,15,TRBJ2-1,few,TRBD2,TGTGCCAGCAGCCAAGCTAGCGGGACCACCAATGAGCAGTTCTTC,CASSQASGTTNEQFF
TRBV12-3/TRBV12-4,13,TRBJ2-7,few,NA,TGTGCCAGCAGTTTAGCGGGGGGCTACGAGCAGTCCTTC,CASSLAGGYEQSF
TRBV7-9,16,TRBJ2-3,few,NA,TGTGCCAGCAGCTTAGGTGGAGTAAGCGGCACAGATACGCAGTATTTT,CASSLGGVSGTDTQYF
TRBV6-5,16,TRBJ1-5,few,NA,TGTGCCAGCAGTTCCCTAGACCCCGGTGGCAATCAGCCCCAGCATTTT,CASSSLDPGGNQPQHF
TRBV20-1,9,TRBJ1-1,NA,NA,TGCAGTACCGGACGGGACGCTTTCTTT,CSTGRDAFF
TRBV5-1,14,TRBJ2-1,few,TRBD1,TGTGCCAGCTCCCCTGGGACAGGGTACAATGAGCAGTTCTTC,CASSPGTGYNEQFF
TRBV5-4,19,TRBJ1-3,NA,TRBD1,TGTGCCAGCAGCTTGGCGATTTTCAGGGACAGCTTCTCTGGAAACACCATATATTTT,CASSLAIFRDSFSGNTIYF
TRBV12-3/TRBV12-4,13,TRBJ1-3,NA,NA,TGTGCCAGCAGTTTGGGGATGGGAAACACCATATATTTT,CASSLGMGNTIYF
TRBV20-1,13,TRBJ2-5,few,NA,TGCAGTGCCTCTTTAGTAGCGGAAGAGACCCAGTACTTC,CSASLVAEETQYF
TRBV29-1,15,TRBJ2-1,many,NA,TGCAGCGTTGAAGATCTTAGCCTTGTGGCAGGGATCCGGTTCTTC,CSVEDLSLVAGIRFF
TRBV15,17,TRBJ1-5,many,NA,TGTGCCACCAGACCCTCCGGGGGGGGTCATAGCAATCAGCCCCAGCATTTT,CATRPSGGGHSNQPQHF
TRBV7-9,11,TRBJ2-7,few,TRBD1,TGTGCCAGCAGCTTAGGGGACAGGGAATACTTC,CASSLGDREYF
TRBV27,14,TRBJ2-7,NA,TRBD1,TGTGCCAGCACCGAAGGGTATACAGGGGGCAAGCAGTACTTC,CASTEGYTGGKQYF
TRBV6-1,15,TRBJ2-6,NA,NA,TGTGCCAGCAGGAGACAGAACTCTGGGGCCAACGTCCTGACTTTC,CASRRQNSGANVLTF
TRBV7-2,15,TRBJ2-7,NA,TRBD2,TGTGCCAGCAGCTCCCAGGGTGGGAGGGCCTACGAGCAGTACTTC,CASSSQGGRAYEQYF
TRBV6-1,15,TRBJ2-1,few,NA,TGTGCCAGCAGTGTTCAAAGGGGGGGGTGGAATGAGCAGTTCTTC,CASSVQRGGWNEQFF
TRBV27,11,TRBJ2-7,many,NA,TGTGCCAGCAGTTTCCAGGGAAAGCAGTACTTC,CASSFQGKQYF
TRBV9,15,TRBJ1-1,few,NA,TGTGCCAGCAGCGTAGTGTCGGGCCGGGGCACTGAAGCTTTCTTT,CASSVVSGRGTEAFF
TRBV5-1,15,TRBJ2-3,many,TRBD1,TGCGCCAGCAGCTTATCGGGACAGCGAACAGATACGCAGTATTTT,CASSLSGQRTDTQYF
TRBV27,14,TRBJ2-1,NA,NA,TGTGCCAGCAGTTTAGTCTTCACTTACAATGAGCAGTTCTTC,CASSLVFTYNEQFF
TRBV2,15,TRBJ1-6,NA,TRBD1,TGTGCCAGCAGTTATCAGGGGGCTGGGAATTCACCCCTCCACTTT,CASSYQGAGNSPLHF